The T cell receptor beta chain described here comes from a study of T cells in Graves' hyperthyroidism and ophthalmopathy. The V gene's germline CDR1 is SGHAT and CDR2 FQDESV (reference sequence). The V gene lost 5 bases and the J gene lost 1 base, with 11 bases spanning the gap. The CDR3 has 14 residues. Template material for amplifying TCR beta CDR3 regions consisted of RNA transcripts. TCR CDR3 underwent first-round RT-PCR with the HTBI primer set. Via MiXCR, TCRdb re-called the multiplex PCR reads, giving one row per CDR3 protein. The table shows about 610,000 distinct CDR3 sequences, with 46% occurring only once. This clonotype was counted a few times.

This clonotype was sampled from a woman between 18 and 30 years old with Graves' hyperthyroidism. The gene calls are TRBV11-1 and TRBJ1-1; D is unclear. The sequenced sample was peripheral blood or thyroid tissue (not recorded which). CDR3 amino acids: CASSPPFRNTEAFF. CDR3 in DNA: TGTGCCAGCAGCCCTCCCTTCAGGAACACTGAAGCTTTCTTT.